The 24 T cell receptor beta chains listed next were all sequenced from one sample in a study of cytomegalovirus exposure and HLA in healthy donors. Use of 60 Vbeta and 13 Jbeta primers characterized the PCR. Only in-frame clones appear in the TCRdb table, and some are missing; sequencing was by immunoSEQ multiplex PCR. The sample lists approximately 190,000 clones, almost 70% seen once, with about 2.5% in the top ten. The sample taken for sequencing was PBMCs. These receptors were obtained from a man aged 35 to 55 in good health and CMV-seropositive.

This clone was counted only a few times. The chain recombines TRBV6-5 with TRBJ1-2, with 9 bases fitting TRBD1. The CDR3 consists of 14 residues. Germline CDR1 reads MNHEY; CDR2 reads SVGAGI. J was trimmed by 6 bases and V by 2 bases; bases with no gene match: 4. CDR3 residues: CASSYAGTGNGYTF. CDR3 DNA sequence: TGTGCCAGCAGTTACGCCGGGACAGGGAATGGCTACACCTTC.

CDR3 region: CASRAPGQGIYGYTF. DNA of the CDR3: TGTGCCAGCAGGGCGCCGGGACAGGGGATCTATGGCTACACCTTC. The rearrangement links TRBV6-1 to TRBJ1-2; 10 bases line up with TRBD1. With V trimmed by 6 bases and J by 4 bases, 8 bases remained unmatched. From germline, CDR1 is MNHNS and CDR2 SASEGT. The CDR3 loop spans 15 amino acids.

The V gene is TRBV11-3, the J gene TRBJ2-3; D gene unclear. V was pared by 0 bases and J by 1 base, with 5 bases between. Looked up from germline, CDR1 is SGHNT and CDR2 is YENEEA. The CDR3 totals 14 residues. CDR3 in DNA: TGTGCCAGCAGCTTAGATGGAGGCACAGATACGCAGTATTTT. Translation: CASSLDGGTDTQYF.

V is TRBV27 and J is TRBJ1-2; tentatively, D is TRBD1 (5 bases). The CDR3 extends over 14 amino acids. The germline gives CDR1 MNHEY, CDR2 SMNVEV (reference sequence). With 8 bases removed from V and 4 bases from J, the gap between germline ends came to 17 bases. CDR3 coding DNA: TGTGCCAGCCGTTCAACGGGGGATAGCTATGGCTACACCTTC. Translating it yields CASRSTGDSYGYTF.

The CDR3, as DNA: TGTGCCAGCGCGCCCACTAGCCTGAGCACAGATACGCAGTATTTT. This codes for CASAPTSLSTDTQYF. The V gene is TRBV6-1, the J gene TRBJ2-3; a weak D match, TRBD2 (6 bases). Trimming cost V 8 bases and J 0 bases, with 15 bases left between them. CDR1 is MNHNS, CDR2 SASEGT, per germline. The CDR3 consists of 15 residues.

The chain recombines TRBV5-1 with TRBJ2-1, with D possibly matching TRBD1 (6 bases). Trimming pared 4 bases from V and 4 bases from J, leaving 12 bases between. There are 14 residues in the CDR3. Germline V gives CDR1 SGHRS, CDR2 YFSETQ. Written as DNA, the CDR3 is TGCGCCAGCAGCATGGTGGACAGATACAATGAGCAGTTCTTC. It translates to CASSMVDRYNEQFF.

The DNA for the CDR3 is TGTGCCAGCAGCTTAGCACAGGCTAGGGGCACCGGGGAGCTGTTTTTT. Amino acids: CASSLAQARGTGELFF. This sequence joins TRBV7-2 and TRBJ2-2, with D perhaps TRBD1 (5 bases). Per germline, CDR1 SGHTA and CDR2 FQGNSA. This CDR3 is 16 amino acids long. Between the trimmed V and J ends, which lost 0 bases and 4 bases, there was a span of 12 bases.

This rearrangement joins TRBV15 to TRBJ2-3, with D unresolved. Germline CDR1 LNHNV, CDR2 YYDKDF (reference sequence). V shed 1 base and J shed 0 bases, with 11 bases lying between them. The CDR3 totals 16 residues. CDR3 in amino acids: CATSRAQRSSTDTQYF. CDR3 bases: TGTGCCACCAGCAGAGCCCAGAGGAGTAGCACAGATACGCAGTATTTT.

Only a few counts were recorded for this clone. The chain recombines TRBV7-2 with TRBJ1-5, with 9 bases aligning to TRBD1. The CDR3 extends over 14 amino acids. Germline CDR1 is SGHTA and CDR2 is FQGNSA. The V gene end was trimmed by 3 bases and the J gene end by 6 bases; junction bases not matched to a gene: 3. The CDR3 nucleotides read TGTGCCAGCAGCTTCGGACAGGGGATTCAGCCCCAGCATTTT. Its protein is CASSFGQGIQPQHF.

This clone was observed a few times. This chain uses TRBV5-6 with TRBJ2-5; D is uncertain. CDR1 is SGHDT, CDR2 YYEEEE, per germline. There are 14 residues in the CDR3. Trimming took 2 bases from V and 3 from J, leaving 11 bases between them. This CDR3 reads CASSLPGTKETQYF. CDR3 nucleotides: TGTGCCAGCAGCTTACCGGGTACTAAAGAGACCCAGTACTTC.

The chain has TRBV5-5 and TRBJ1-2; no firm D call. Germline values: CDR1 SGHKS, CDR2 YYEKEE (reference sequence). The CDR3 has 15 residues. Trimming removed 1 base from V and 0 bases from J, with 10 bases in between. In DNA form, the CDR3 reads TGTGCCAGCAGCTTGCGGGGATTTTCTAACTATGGCTACACCTTC. This encodes CASSLRGFSNYGYTF. Combining the CDR3 with reference TRBV5-5 and TRBJ1-2 gives the whole variable domain DAGVTQSPTHLIKTRGQQVTLRCSPISGHKSVSWYQQVLGQGPQFIFQYYEKEERGRGNFPDRFSARQFPNYSSELNVNALLLGDSALYLCASSLRGFSNYGYTFGSGTRLTVV.

The chain carries TRBV20-1 and TRBJ2-7; perhaps TRBD2 as D (5 bases). V lost 5 bases to trimming and J lost 5 bases, with 7 bases between them. Per germline, CDR1 DFQATT and CDR2 SNEGSKA (reference sequence). This CDR3 has 10 residues. The CDR3 DNA reads as TGCAGTGCTCGGCGGGACGAGCAGTACTTC. Translated: CSARRDEQYF.

V gene TRBV6-5 combines with J gene TRBJ1-6, with TRBD1 matching 7 bases. The J segment lost 6 bases and the V segment lost 6 bases, leaving 8 bases of the junction unmatched. The CDR3 runs 15 residues. Germline V gene sequence: CDR1 MNHEY, CDR2 SVGAGI. CDR3 nucleotide sequence: TGTGCCAGCAGACTCCCGGGACAGAGTAATTCACCCCTCCACTTT. It codes for CASRLPGQSNSPLHF.

J is TRBJ2-2 and V is TRBV2, with TRBD1 matching 7 bases. The CDR3 sequence is 14 residues long. CDR1 SNHLY and CDR2 FYNNEI come from the germline V gene. V lost 6 bases and J lost 4; bases outside the gene matches: 5. The CDR3 DNA sequence: TGTGCCAGCAGAACACAGGGGTTCACCGGGGAGCTGTTTTTT. Translated: CASRTQGFTGELFF.

The chain uses TRBV4-2 and TRBJ2-2, with D maybe TRBD1 (6 bases). Germline CDR1 and CDR2: LGHNA and YNFKEQ. Between the trimmed V and J ends, which lost 0 bases and 6 bases, there was a span of 14 bases. The CDR3 is 16 residues long. CDR3 nucleotides: TGTGCCAGCAGCCAAGATGGTACAGGGCTATCCGGGGAGCTGTTTTTT. It codes for CASSQDGTGLSGELFF.

The gene calls are TRBV18 and TRBJ2-5; possibly TRBD1 for D (6 bases). Germline values: CDR1 KGHSH, CDR2 LQKENI. The V end lost 3 bases, the J end lost 4 bases, and 9 bases lay between the germline ends. CDR3 size: 13 residues. The DNA of the CDR3 is TGTGCCAGCTCACCTCTCAGGGGAGAGACCCAGTACTTC. This translates into CASSPLRGETQYF.

This rearrangement joins TRBV7-9 to TRBJ1-5; D perhaps matches TRBD1 (6 bases). CDR3 length: 14 amino acids. With 4 bases removed from V and 7 bases from J, the gap between germline ends came to 14 bases. CDR1 and CDR2 (germline): SEHNR, FQNEAQ (reference sequence). CDR3 sequence reads: CASSSHREGQPQHF. The CDR3 DNA follows: TGTGCCAGCAGCTCCCACAGGGAGGGCCAGCCCCAGCATTTT.

The chain couples TRBV7-2 to TRBJ2-5, with 8 bases fitting TRBD2. Germline lookup yields CDR1 SGHTA and CDR2 FQGNSA. V gave up 5 bases and J gave up 2 bases; unmatched junction bases: 4. The CDR3 spans 14 residues. CDR3 sequence: CASSPGGGQETQYF. The CDR3, as DNA: TGTGCCAGCAGCCCCGGGGGGGGGCAAGAGACCCAGTACTTC.

The chain uses TRBV6-4 and TRBJ2-1; 8 bases are a match to TRBD1. Germline V CDR1 and CDR2: MRHNA, SNTAGT. CDR3 length: 14 amino acids. V was pared by 5 bases and J by 7 bases, with 7 bases of the junction left unmatched. The chain's CDR3 is CASSTDRVHNEQFF. The CDR3, as DNA: TGTGCCAGCAGTACGGACAGGGTTCATAATGAGCAGTTCTTC.

The CDR3 is CASSARRSQAFPSYSNQPQHF. The DNA for the CDR3 is TGTGCCAGTAGTGCCCGAAGGTCGCAGGCGTTCCCTTCCTATAGCAATCAGCCCCAGCATTTT. V and J are TRBV19 and TRBJ1-5; D not certain. V lost 5 bases and J 0 bases, leaving 29 bases between the germline ends. CDR1 and CDR2 from the germline V gene are LNHDA and SQIVND (reference sequence). CDR3 size: 21 residues. The variable domain in full, with the rest retrieved from reference TRBV19 and TRBJ1-5, is DGGITQSPKYLFRKEGQNVTLSCEQNLNHDAMYWYRQDPGQGLRLIYYSQIVNDFQKGDIAEGYSVSREKKESFPLTVTSAQKNPTAFYLCASSARRSQAFPSYSNQPQHFGDGTRLSIL.

The chain uses TRBV6-1 and TRBJ1-5, with D unclear. CDR1 and CDR2 (germline): MNHNS, SASEGT. Trimming shortened V by 5 bases and J by 8 bases, and 10 bases separated the two germline ends. The CDR3 has 12 residues. CDR3 coding DNA: TGTGCCAGCAGTTATCCCCTAAAGCCCCAGCATTTT. This codes for CASSYPLKPQHF.

The chain links TRBV7-3 to TRBJ2-1, with D tentatively TRBD2 (6 bases). Trimming pared 1 base from V and 5 bases from J, leaving 12 bases between. The CDR3 covers 15 residues. CDR1 is SGHTA and CDR2 is FQGTGA in the germline V gene. In nucleotides, the CDR3 is TGTGCCAGCAGCTTAAGGGCGGGGAAGAACAATGAGCAGTTCTTC. Its protein product is CASSLRAGKNNEQFF.

This chain links TRBV11-2 with TRBJ1-3; maybe TRBD1 (6 bases). V lost 4 bases and J 4 bases, leaving 20 bases between the germline ends. CDR1 and CDR2 (germline): SGHAT, FQNNGV. This CDR3 is built from 17 residues. The CDR3 bases are TGTGCCAGCAGCTCGATTAAAGGGGGTCGGTTAGGAAACACCATATATTTT. Amino acid sequence: CASSSIKGGRLGNTIYF. Looking up the rest from reference TRBV11-2 and TRBJ1-3 gives the full variable domain: EAGVAQSPRYKIIEKRQSVAFWCNPISGHATLYWYQQILGQGPKLLIQFQNNGVVDDSQLPKDRFSAERLKGVDSTLKIQPAKLEDSAVYLCASSSIKGGRLGNTIYFGEGSWLTVV.

In DNA, the CDR3 is TGTGCCAGCAGCTTACCCACCGCGGGGGTAGATAGGGAGCAGTACTTC. Its translation is CASSLPTAGVDREQYF. The gene calls are TRBV7-8 and TRBJ2-7, with 7 bases matching TRBD2. V was clipped by 2 bases and J by 7 bases; unmatched bases: 14. This CDR3 is built from 16 residues. Germline CDR1 is SGHVS and CDR2 is FQNEAQ.